The 29 T cell receptor beta chains presented below share a single source sample, sequenced in a study of blood T cell repertoires in COVID-19. TCRdb's table, derived via immunoSEQ multiplex PCR, lists solely in-frame clones and lacks some. The sample holds 200,000 to 250,000 clones; around 83% are singletons and the top ten take about 3.2%. Sequences were obtained from peripheral blood. Every receptor here comes from a woman aged 18-30 years with acute or convalescent COVID-19.

The rearrangement uses TRBV14 and TRBJ1-1; 8 nucleotides align to TRBD1. The germline V gene has CDR1 SGHDN and CDR2 FVKESK. V was pared by 1 base and J by 0 bases, with 4 bases of the junction left unmatched. The CDR3 covers 16 residues. CDR3 coding DNA: TGTGCCAGCAGCCAAGCGACAGGGGCCCTGAACACTGAAGCTTTCTTT. This encodes CASSQATGALNTEAFF.

The rearrangement links TRBV10-3 to TRBJ1-2; 8 bases are a match to TRBD1. Trimming at V came to 7 bases and at J to 3 bases, leaving 19 bases not matched to a gene. The CDR3 is 18 amino acids. Germline assignment: CDR1 ENHRY and CDR2 SYGVKD. The CDR3 sequence is CAIMSHQGGDRHHYGYTF. In DNA form, the CDR3 reads TGTGCCATCATGTCCCACCAGGGGGGGGACAGGCACCACTATGGCTACACCTTC.

DNA for the CDR3: TGTGCCATCAGTGATGAGAAATTAAGCAATCAGCCCCAGCATTTT. Translation gives CAISDEKLSNQPQHF. The chain links TRBV10-3 to TRBJ1-5; D not certain. Germline CDR1 is ENHRY and CDR2 is SYGVKD. V dropped 3 bases and J dropped 1 base, with 10 bases sitting between them. There are 15 residues in the CDR3.

This sequence joins TRBV6-5 and TRBJ2-5; TRBD2 might be the D (6 bases). The germline CDR1 and CDR2 sequences are MNHEY and SVGAGI. With 4 bases removed from V and 5 bases from J, the gap between germline ends came to 14 bases. The CDR3 has 14 amino acids. The CDR3 DNA sequence: TGTGCCAGCAGTTCCGGGAGCCTACTGGAGACCCAGTACTTC. Translating gives CASSSGSLLETQYF.

The sample holds a few counts of this clone. The J gene is TRBJ1-2, the V gene TRBV10-3, with D maybe TRBD1 (6 bases). This CDR3 has 13 amino acids. Trimming removed 4 bases from V and 8 bases from J, with 14 bases in between. Germline CDR1 reads ENHRY; CDR2 reads SYGVKD. CDR3 amino acids: CAISGDFGQGYTF. The CDR3 DNA sequence: TGTGCCATCAGTGGCGACTTTGGACAGGGCTACACCTTC.

This clone was found many times. This chain joins TRBV7-2 and TRBJ1-6; 7 bases are a match to TRBD1. The germline V gene has CDR1 SGHTA and CDR2 FQGNSA. The length of the CDR3 is 14 residues. Trimming cost V 5 bases and J 6 bases; bases outside gene matches: 4. CDR3 residues: CASSPGDSNSPLHF. CDR3 bases: TGTGCCAGCAGCCCGGGGGACAGTAATTCACCCCTCCACTTT.

The chain couples TRBV5-1 to TRBJ1-3, with D tentatively TRBD1 (5 bases). CDR3 length equals 14 residues. Between the trimmed V and J ends, which lost 0 bases and 4 bases, there was a span of 8 bases. Germline V gene sequence: CDR1 SGHRS, CDR2 YFSETQ. The CDR3 bases are TGCGCCAGCAGCTTGGGTCCAGGGGGAAACACCATATATTTT. This gives the protein CASSLGPGGNTIYF.

This clone was picked up a small number of times. CDR3 DNA: TGTGCCAGCAGCCCTATGGCCGGGACAGGGGTTGGCTATGGCTACACCTTC. It specifies CASSPMAGTGVGYGYTF. The V gene is TRBV5-6, the J gene TRBJ1-2; 10 nucleotides line up with TRBD1. Germline CDR1 is SGHDT and CDR2 is YYEEEE. The CDR3 runs to 17 residues. The ends lost 4 bases at V and 4 bases at J; junction bases unmatched: 13.

The J gene is TRBJ1-3, the V gene TRBV28, with D uncertain. CDR3 length equals 14 residues. CDR1 is MDHEN, CDR2 SYDVKM, per germline. V was shortened by 5 bases and J by 2 bases, with 10 bases between the two germline ends. The CDR3 DNA reads TGTGCCAGCAGTGCCCGGGTGGCTGGAAACACCATATATTTT. Protein sequence: CASSARVAGNTIYF.

The chain employs TRBV14 and TRBJ2-1; TRBD2 aligns across 8 bases. Germline CDR1 SGHDN, CDR2 FVKESK. The V gene end was trimmed by 4 bases and the J gene end by 7 bases; junction bases not matched to a gene: 9. The CDR3 has 15 amino acids. The CDR3 sequence is CASSRVAAGGNEQFF. The CDR3 coding sequence is TGTGCCAGCAGCCGTGTCGCGGCGGGAGGAAATGAGCAGTTCTTC.

The genes are TRBV14 and TRBJ2-2; maybe TRBD1 (5 bases). Trimming shortened V by 4 bases and J by 4 bases, and 10 bases separated the two germline ends. The CDR3 totals 14 residues. Germline values: CDR1 SGHDN, CDR2 FVKESK. CDR3 sequence reads: CASSPVRATGELFF. CDR3 DNA sequence: TGTGCCAGCAGCCCCGTCAGGGCCACCGGGGAGCTGTTTTTT.

The chain joins TRBV10-3 to TRBJ2-7, with D perhaps TRBD2 (6 bases). Trimming shortened V by 4 bases and J by 2 bases, and 9 bases separated the two germline ends. CDR3 length equals 13 residues. Germline assignment: CDR1 ENHRY and CDR2 SYGVKD. The CDR3 DNA sequence: TGTGCCATCAGTGGGGACTCGACCTACGAGCAGTACTTC. Translated, it gives CAISGDSTYEQYF.

The J gene is TRBJ2-3, the V gene TRBV11-3, with TRBD2 matching 9 bases. Germline trimming cut 5 bases from V and 3 bases from J; bases unmatched to any gene: 6. Germline V lookup: CDR1 SGHNT, CDR2 YENEEA. The CDR3 consists of 15 residues. The DNA of the CDR3 is TGTGCCAGCAGCCCTAGCGGGACCAGGACAGATACGCAGTATTTT. It is translated as CASSPSGTRTDTQYF.

The chain couples TRBV12-3 or TRBV12-4 to TRBJ1-5, with no clear D. Trimming cost V 2 bases and J 4 bases, with 6 bases left between them. The CDR3 length is 13 residues. The CDR3 DNA reads TGTGCCAGCAGTTTACTCGTGAATCAGCCCCAGCATTTT. Encoded protein: CASSLLVNQPQHF.

V usage is TRBV21-1 and J usage is TRBJ1-6; the D call TRBD1 from the table was never checked on the DNA. TRBV21-1 is deemed a pseudogene. The CDR3 spans 21 residues. The CDR3 spells CPRPNPPATGGQSSYNSPLHF. CDR3 DNA: TGTCCCCGCCCCAACCCCCCCGCGACAGGGGGCCAGAGCTCCTATAATTCACCCCTCCACTTT.

The V gene is TRBV6-1, the J gene TRBJ2-3; 8 positions agree with TRBD2. Trimming at V came to 3 bases and at J to 2 bases, leaving 4 bases not matched to a gene. Germline loops: CDR1 MNHNS, CDR2 SASEGT. CDR3 length: 15 residues. The chain's CDR3 is CASSDRAGDTDTQYF. DNA of the CDR3: TGTGCCAGCAGTGACCGAGCGGGGGACACAGATACGCAGTATTTT.

The CDR3 is CASSLSPDFSYYEQYF. The CDR3 DNA follows: TGTGCCAGTAGTCTCTCACCCGACTTCTCTTACTACGAGCAGTACTTC. The rearrangement joins TRBV28 to TRBJ2-7; no firm D call. Trimming removed 9 bases at V and 3 bases at J, with 24 bases between. This CDR3 region has 16 residues. Germline values: CDR1 MDHEN, CDR2 SYDVKM.

V is TRBV12-3 or TRBV12-4 and J is TRBJ1-2, with 7 bases fitting TRBD1. This CDR3 has 13 amino acids. Germline trimming cut 6 bases from V and 1 base from J; bases unmatched to any gene: 2. CDR3 coding DNA: TGTGCCAGCAGCGGGGACAGTAACTATGGCTACACCTTC. Its protein product is CASSGDSNYGYTF.

The chain combines TRBV7-9 with TRBJ1-1; D is possibly TRBD1 (5 bases). In germline, CDR1 is SEHNR, CDR2 FQNEAQ (reference sequence). The CDR3 covers 15 residues. V gave up 0 bases and J gave up 5 bases, with 13 bases separating them. This CDR3 reads CASSLAGAGGTEAFF. The CDR3 DNA reads as TGTGCCAGCAGCTTAGCCGGGGCCGGGGGGACTGAAGCTTTCTTT.

The V gene is TRBV30, the J gene TRBJ1-6; 9 bases agree with TRBD1. CDR1 is GTSNPN and CDR2 is SVGIG in the germline V gene (reference sequence). The length of the CDR3 is 18 residues. The ends lost 2 bases at V and 3 bases at J; junction bases unmatched: 11. The CDR3 protein is CAWSPPPGQGGYNSPLHF. DNA of the CDR3: TGTGCCTGGAGTCCACCACCGGGACAGGGTGGCTATAATTCACCCCTCCACTTT.

The chain joins TRBV28 to TRBJ1-1; weak D call: TRBD1 (6 bases). Germline CDR1 is MDHEN and CDR2 is SYDVKM. V was cut by 3 bases and J by 3 bases, with 14 bases left in between. This CDR3 comprises 15 residues. The CDR3 reads CASSFVQGVDTEAFF. The DNA of the CDR3 is TGTGCCAGCAGTTTCGTACAGGGAGTGGACACTGAAGCTTTCTTT.

The chain employs TRBV28 and TRBJ2-7; 8 bases map to TRBD1. Germline CDR1 and CDR2: MDHEN and SYDVKM. CDR3 size: 15 residues. J was trimmed by 6 bases and V by 4 bases; bases with no gene match: 11. In DNA form, the CDR3 reads TGTGCCAGCAGTTCCCTCTCGGGACAGGCCTCCGAGCAGTACTTC. Amino acid sequence: CASSSLSGQASEQYF.

The gene calls are TRBV18 and TRBJ2-7, with no clear D. This CDR3 spans 12 amino acids. V dropped 3 bases and J dropped 7 bases, with 10 bases sitting between them. Per the germline V gene, CDR1 is KGHSH and CDR2 is LQKENI. CDR3 in amino acids: CASSPLLGEQYF. For the CDR3, the DNA is TGTGCCAGCTCACCCTTACTCGGGGAGCAGTACTTC.

CDR3 DNA sequence: TGTGCCTGGGCGAGGGCAATGGATGAAAAACTGTTTTTT. Amino acid sequence: CAWARAMDEKLFF. The chain carries TRBV30 and TRBJ1-4; D is undetermined. CDR3 length: 13 amino acids. Germline V gene sequence: CDR1 GTSNPN, CDR2 SVGIG (reference sequence). Trimming cost V 5 bases and J 6 bases, with 13 bases left between them.

The chain recombines TRBV6-5 with TRBJ1-1; D call uncertain. The CDR3 has 13 amino acids. Trimming took off 3 bases at V and 3 bases at J, with 8 bases between the two ends. Germline V CDR1 and CDR2: MNHEY, SVGAGI. This CDR3 is CASSYGRHTEAFF. In DNA, the CDR3 is TGTGCCAGCAGTTATGGGCGCCACACTGAAGCTTTCTTT.

The genes are TRBV25-1 and TRBJ1-1, with a tentative D call TRBD1 (6 bases). V gave up 3 bases and J gave up 3 bases, with 14 bases separating them. CDR3 length: 15 amino acids. CDR1 is MGHDK and CDR2 is SYGVNS in the germline V gene. The CDR3: CASSDTGGAYTEAFF. The CDR3 DNA follows: TGTGCCAGCAGTGATACGGGGGGCGCGTACACTGAAGCTTTCTTT.

CDR3 DNA: TGTGCCCAGGGGGAGTATAGAAATTCACCCCTCCACTTT. Translated: CAQGEYRNSPLHF. This chain joins TRBV30 and TRBJ1-6; 7 bases are a match to TRBD1. The length of the CDR3 is 13 residues. The J segment lost 7 bases and the V segment lost 8 bases, leaving 8 bases of the junction unmatched. The germline CDR1 and CDR2 sequences are GTSNPN and SVGIG (reference sequence). Drawing the rest from reference TRBV30 and TRBJ1-6, the complete variable domain is SQTIHQWPATLVQPVGSPLSLECTVEGTSNPNLYWYRQAAGRGLQLLFYSVGIGQISSEVPQNLSASRPQDRQFILSSKKLLLSDSGFYLCAQGEYRNSPLHFGNGTRLTVT.

The V and J genes are TRBV2 and TRBJ2-1, with 8 bases lining up with TRBD2. In germline, CDR1 is SNHLY, CDR2 FYNNEI. The V and J ends lost 6 bases and 7 bases, in that order; junction bases with no gene match: 11. This CDR3 is built from 15 residues. CDR3 DNA sequence: TGTGCCAGCAGCGACTTAGCGGGAAGTCTGAATGAGCAGTTCTTC. It translates to CASSDLAGSLNEQFF.

The chain combines TRBV28 with TRBJ1-1; D is perhaps TRBD1 (5 bases). CDR3 size: 14 residues. Germline loops: CDR1 MDHEN, CDR2 SYDVKM. Trimming took off 3 bases at V and 1 base at J, with 9 bases between the two ends. As DNA, the CDR3 is TGTGCCAGCAGTTTGGGGGGTTCGAACACTGAAGCTTTCTTT. Its translation: CASSLGGSNTEAFF. The entire variable domain, with the rest obtained from reference TRBV28 and TRBJ1-1, is as follows: DVKVTQSSRYLVKRTGEKVFLECVQDMDHENMFWYRQDPGLGLRLIYFSYDVKMKEKGDIPEGYSVSREKKERFSLILESASTNQTSMYLCASSLGGSNTEAFFGQGTRLTVV.